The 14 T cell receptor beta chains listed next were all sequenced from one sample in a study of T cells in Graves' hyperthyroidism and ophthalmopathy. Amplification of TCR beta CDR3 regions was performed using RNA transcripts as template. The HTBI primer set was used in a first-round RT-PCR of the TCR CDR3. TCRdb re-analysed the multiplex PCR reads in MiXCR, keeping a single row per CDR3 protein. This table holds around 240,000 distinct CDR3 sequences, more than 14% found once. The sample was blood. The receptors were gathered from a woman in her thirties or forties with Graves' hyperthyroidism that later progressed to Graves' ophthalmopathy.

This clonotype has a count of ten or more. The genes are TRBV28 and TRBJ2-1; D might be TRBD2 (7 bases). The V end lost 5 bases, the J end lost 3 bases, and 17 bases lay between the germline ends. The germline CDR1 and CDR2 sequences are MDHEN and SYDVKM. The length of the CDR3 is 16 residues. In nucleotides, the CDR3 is TGTGCCAGCAGTCCGGGGAGGGGGGCACGCTACAATGAGCAGTTCTTC. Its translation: CASSPGRGARYNEQFF. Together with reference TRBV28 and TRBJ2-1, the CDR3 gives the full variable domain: DVKVTQSSRYLVKRTGEKVFLECVQDMDHENMFWYRQDPGLGLRLIYFSYDVKMKEKGDIPEGYSVSREKKERFSLILESASTNQTSMYLCASSPGRGARYNEQFFGPGTRLTVL.

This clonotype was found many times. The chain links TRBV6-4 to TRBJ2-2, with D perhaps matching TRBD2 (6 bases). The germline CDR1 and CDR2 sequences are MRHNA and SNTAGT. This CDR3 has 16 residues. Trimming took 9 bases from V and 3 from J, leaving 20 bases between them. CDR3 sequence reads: CASTRGGTFDTGELFF. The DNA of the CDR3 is TGTGCCAGTACTCGCGGCGGGACTTTTGACACCGGGGAGCTGTTTTTT.

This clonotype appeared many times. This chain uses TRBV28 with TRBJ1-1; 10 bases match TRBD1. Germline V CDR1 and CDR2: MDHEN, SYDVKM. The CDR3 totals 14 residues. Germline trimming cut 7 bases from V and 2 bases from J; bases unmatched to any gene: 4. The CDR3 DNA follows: TGTGCCAGCAATAGACAGGGGGCAAACACTGAAGCTTTCTTT. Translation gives CASNRQGANTEAFF.

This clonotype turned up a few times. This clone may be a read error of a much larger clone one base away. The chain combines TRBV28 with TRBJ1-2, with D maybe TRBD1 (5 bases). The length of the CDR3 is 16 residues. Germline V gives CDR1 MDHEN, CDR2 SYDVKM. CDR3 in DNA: TGTGCCAGCAGGACCTTAAGAGGGACGGTTAACTATGGCCACACCTTC. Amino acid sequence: CASRTLRGTVNYGHTF.

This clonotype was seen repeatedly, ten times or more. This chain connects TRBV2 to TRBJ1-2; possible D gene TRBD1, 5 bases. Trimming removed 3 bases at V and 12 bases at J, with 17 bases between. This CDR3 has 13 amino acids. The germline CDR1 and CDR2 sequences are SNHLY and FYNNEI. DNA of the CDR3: TGTGCCAGCAGTGACCCCGGACAAGCGCTCGACACCTTC. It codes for CASSDPGQALDTF.

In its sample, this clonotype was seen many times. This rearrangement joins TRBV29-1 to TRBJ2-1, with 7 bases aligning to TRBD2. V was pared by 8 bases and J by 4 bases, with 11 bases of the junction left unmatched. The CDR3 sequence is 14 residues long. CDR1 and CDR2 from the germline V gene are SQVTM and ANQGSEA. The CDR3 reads CSSGRREGYNEQFF. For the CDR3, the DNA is TGCAGCTCAGGGAGGAGGGAGGGGTACAATGAGCAGTTCTTC.

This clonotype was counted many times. The CDR3: CASSYHRGYEQYF. CDR3 sequence (DNA): TGTGCCAGCAGTTACCACAGGGGGTACGAGCAGTACTTC. The rearrangement links TRBV6-2 or TRBV6-3 to TRBJ2-7, with TRBD1 matching over 8 bases. With V trimmed by 2 bases and J by 4 bases, 1 base remained unmatched. The CDR3 totals 13 residues. CDR1 and CDR2 (germline): MNHEY, SVGEGT.

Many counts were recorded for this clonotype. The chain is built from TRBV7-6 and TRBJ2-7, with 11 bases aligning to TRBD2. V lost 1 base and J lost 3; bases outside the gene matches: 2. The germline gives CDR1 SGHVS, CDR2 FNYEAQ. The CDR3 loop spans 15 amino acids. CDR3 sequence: CASSLGLAGYYEQYF. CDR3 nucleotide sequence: TGTGCCAGCAGCTTAGGACTAGCGGGATACTACGAGCAGTACTTC.

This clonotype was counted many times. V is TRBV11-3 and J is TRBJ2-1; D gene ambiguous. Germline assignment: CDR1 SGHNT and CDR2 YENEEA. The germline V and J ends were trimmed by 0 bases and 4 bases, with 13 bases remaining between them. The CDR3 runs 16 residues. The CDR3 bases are TGTGCCAGCAGCTTAGAGAGTTTAAGTCCATACAATGAGCAGTTCTTC. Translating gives CASSLESLSPYNEQFF.

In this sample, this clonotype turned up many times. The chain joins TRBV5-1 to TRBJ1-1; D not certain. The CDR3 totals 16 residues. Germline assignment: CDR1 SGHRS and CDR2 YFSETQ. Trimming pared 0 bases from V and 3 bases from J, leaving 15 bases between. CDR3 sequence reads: CASSLVGEGWDTEAFF. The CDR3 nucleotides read TGCGCCAGCAGCTTGGTCGGGGAGGGCTGGGACACTGAAGCTTTCTTT.

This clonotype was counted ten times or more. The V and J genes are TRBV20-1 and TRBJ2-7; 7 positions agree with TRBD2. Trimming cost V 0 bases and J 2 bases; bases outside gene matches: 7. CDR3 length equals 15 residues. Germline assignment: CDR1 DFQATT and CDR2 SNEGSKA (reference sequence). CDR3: CSARDFLAETYEQYF. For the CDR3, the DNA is TGCAGTGCTAGAGATTTCCTAGCGGAAACCTACGAGCAGTACTTC.

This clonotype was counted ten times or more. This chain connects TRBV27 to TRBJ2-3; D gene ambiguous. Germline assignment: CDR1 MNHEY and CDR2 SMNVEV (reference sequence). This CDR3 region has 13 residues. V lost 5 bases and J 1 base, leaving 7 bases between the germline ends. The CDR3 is CASSPHRTDTQYF. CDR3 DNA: TGTGCCAGCAGTCCCCACCGCACAGATACGCAGTATTTT.

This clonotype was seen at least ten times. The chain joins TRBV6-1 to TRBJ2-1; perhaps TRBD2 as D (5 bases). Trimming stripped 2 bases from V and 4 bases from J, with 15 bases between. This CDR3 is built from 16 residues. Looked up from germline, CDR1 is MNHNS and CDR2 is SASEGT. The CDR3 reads CASSESRGPKYNEQFF. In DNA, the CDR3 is TGTGCCAGCAGTGAATCCAGAGGGCCTAAATACAATGAGCAGTTCTTC.

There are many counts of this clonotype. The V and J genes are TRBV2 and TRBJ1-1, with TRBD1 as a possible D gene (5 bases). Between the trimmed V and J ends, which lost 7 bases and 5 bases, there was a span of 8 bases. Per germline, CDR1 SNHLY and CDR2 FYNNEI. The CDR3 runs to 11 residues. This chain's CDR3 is CASTWTTEAFF. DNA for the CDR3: TGTGCCAGCACCTGGACAACTGAAGCTTTCTTT.